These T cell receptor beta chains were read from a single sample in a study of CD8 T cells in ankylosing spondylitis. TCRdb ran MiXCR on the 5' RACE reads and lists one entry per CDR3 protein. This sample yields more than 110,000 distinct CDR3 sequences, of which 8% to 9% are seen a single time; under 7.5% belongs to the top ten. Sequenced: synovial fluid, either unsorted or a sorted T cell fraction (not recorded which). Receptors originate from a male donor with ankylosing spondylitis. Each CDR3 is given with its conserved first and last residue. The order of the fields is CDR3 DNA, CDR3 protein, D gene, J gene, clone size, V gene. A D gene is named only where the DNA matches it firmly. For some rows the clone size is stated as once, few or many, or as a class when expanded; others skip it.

DNA: TGTGCCAGCAGCCTGCTTAATTTGGGACAAGGGGAGCAGTTCTTC
CDR3: CASSLLNLGQGEQFF
D: NA
J: TRBJ2-1
size: many
V: TRBV11-2

DNA: TGCGCCAGCAGCTTGAATACAGGGGACACCGGGGAGCTGTTTTTT
CDR3: CASSLNTGDTGELFF
D: TRBD1
J: TRBJ2-2
size: many
V: TRBV5-1

DNA: TGCGCCAGCAGCCCTGACAGTACTAACTATGGCTACACCTTC
CDR3: CASSPDSTNYGYTF
D: NA
J: TRBJ1-2
size: few
V: TRBV5-1

DNA: TGCAGTGCTGGACTAGCGGGGCAAGAGACCCAGTACTTC
CDR3: CSAGLAGQETQYF
D: TRBD2
J: TRBJ2-5
size: NA
V: TRBV20-1

DNA: TGTGCCAGCAGCTCCGACAGGGGAAACTACAATGAGCAGTTCTTC
CDR3: CASSSDRGNYNEQFF
D: TRBD1
J: TRBJ2-1
size: many
V: TRBV7-3

DNA: TGTGCCAGCAGCTTATCACAGGGGGCGGTATACGAGCAGTACTTC
CDR3: CASSLSQGAVYEQYF
D: TRBD1
J: TRBJ2-7
size: few
V: TRBV7-2

DNA: TGTGCCAGCAGTTCTCAGGGTGGCGCAACTAATGAAAAACTGTTTTTT
CDR3: CASSSQGGATNEKLFF
D: NA
J: TRBJ1-4
size: many
V: TRBV28

DNA: TGCAGTGCTAGCCCCGGGACAGGGACCGGGGAGCTGTTTTTT
CDR3: CSASPGTGTGELFF
D: TRBD1
J: TRBJ2-2
size: NA
V: TRBV20-1

DNA: TGCAGCGTTGGTTCAGGGAAAGAGACCCAGTACTTC
CDR3: CSVGSGKETQYF
D: NA
J: TRBJ2-5
size: many
V: TRBV29-1

DNA: TGTGCCAGCACAAAAAACACAGATACGCAGTATTTT
CDR3: CASTKNTDTQYF
D: NA
J: TRBJ2-3
size: many
V: TRBV7-9

DNA: TGTGCCAGCAGCCCGAGCGGGGCCTACTACAATGAGCAGTTCTTC
CDR3: CASSPSGAYYNEQFF
D: TRBD2
J: TRBJ2-1
size: NA
V: TRBV9

DNA: TGTGCCAGCAGCCAAAGCAGGGTGGAGAATTCACCCCTCCACTTT
CDR3: CASSQSRVENSPLHF
D: NA
J: TRBJ1-6
size: few
V: TRBV16

DNA: TGTGCCAGCAGCCCTAGCACCGGGACAGACTATGGCTACACCTTC
CDR3: CASSPSTGTDYGYTF
D: TRBD1
J: TRBJ1-2
size: many
V: TRBV9

DNA: TGCGCCAGCAGCTTGGACTACTTGAATGGCTACACCTTC
CDR3: CASSLDYLNGYTF
D: NA
J: TRBJ1-2
size: many
V: TRBV5-1

DNA: TGTGCCAGCAGTTTTAGGGACAGTTTCACAGATACGCAGTATTTT
CDR3: CASSFRDSFTDTQYF
D: TRBD1
J: TRBJ2-3
size: few
V: TRBV28

DNA: TGTGCCAGCAGCTCCGACCTTAACAGGGGGGCGGACTATGGCTACACCTTC
CDR3: CASSSDLNRGADYGYTF
D: TRBD1
J: TRBJ1-2
size: many
V: TRBV7-2

DNA: TGTGCCAGCAGTGCAGGACAGGGAACCTACGAGCAGTACTTC
CDR3: CASSAGQGTYEQYF
D: TRBD1
J: TRBJ2-7
size: many
V: TRBV6-1

DNA: TGCAGTGCTACAGGACTCTTAGCGGGAGACGGCGAGCAGTACTTC
CDR3: CSATGLLAGDGEQYF
D: TRBD2
J: TRBJ2-7
size: NA
V: TRBV20-1

DNA: TGCAGTGCTACTACCTCACAGGGCGGAAAAAACATTCAGTACTTC
CDR3: CSATTSQGGKNIQYF
D: NA
J: TRBJ2-4
size: many
V: TRBV20-1

DNA: TGCAGTGCTAGAGACTCGGGAGGGCCTAGCAATGAGCAGTTCTTC
CDR3: CSARDSGGPSNEQFF
D: TRBD2
J: TRBJ2-1
size: few
V: TRBV20-1

DNA: TGTGCCAGCAGTAACTCCAGGGAGACCCAGTACTTC
CDR3: CASSNSRETQYF
D: NA
J: TRBJ2-5
size: many
V: TRBV6-5

DNA: TGCAGTGCTAGTGGCCCCGGACAGAGCGACAATGAGCAGTTCTTC
CDR3: CSASGPGQSDNEQFF
D: NA
J: TRBJ2-1
size: NA
V: TRBV20-1

DNA: TGTGCCAGCAGAGAGGGATTGGGCAATCAGCCCCAGCATTTT
CDR3: CASREGLGNQPQHF
D: NA
J: TRBJ1-5
size: NA
V: TRBV28

DNA: TGTGCCACCAGCCCTATTGGGACTACCCTTGGGGATACGCAGTATTTT
CDR3: CATSPIGTTLGDTQYF
D: TRBD2
J: TRBJ2-3
size: many
V: TRBV24-1

DNA: TGCGCCAGCAGCCAGATGAGGGGGACAGAGAATGAAAAACTGTTTTTT
CDR3: CASSQMRGTENEKLFF
D: TRBD1
J: TRBJ1-4
size: medium-sized
V: TRBV4-3

DNA: TGTGCCAGCAGCTTAGGGGGTCCAGGGGGCTATGGCTACACCTTC
CDR3: CASSLGGPGGYGYTF
D: TRBD1
J: TRBJ1-2
size: NA
V: TRBV7-2

DNA: TGTGCCAGCAGTCTTAGCGGGAGGAGCACAGATACGCAGTATTTT
CDR3: CASSLSGRSTDTQYF
D: TRBD2
J: TRBJ2-3
size: many
V: TRBV28

DNA: TGTGCCAGCAGCCAACAGGGGAAAACTGAAGCTTTCTTT
CDR3: CASSQQGKTEAFF
D: TRBD1
J: TRBJ1-1
size: NA
V: TRBV7-9

DNA: TGTGCCAGCAGTTTCAAAGCCCACTATGGCTACACCTTC
CDR3: CASSFKAHYGYTF
D: NA
J: TRBJ1-2
size: many
V: TRBV27

DNA: TGTGCCAGCAGTTCCCTAAAACAGGGGTTTAAAGCTTTCTTT
CDR3: CASSSLKQGFKAFF
D: TRBD1
J: TRBJ1-1
size: few
V: TRBV12-3/TRBV12-4

DNA: TGTGCCAGCTCTTCGGCGGATACGCAGTATTTT
CDR3: CASSSADTQYF
D: NA
J: TRBJ2-3
size: many
V: TRBV18

DNA: TGTGCCAGCAGTTTACGCAGGACGGGGACAATTCCCTACACCTTC
CDR3: CASSLRRTGTIPYTF
D: NA
J: TRBJ1-2
size: few
V: TRBV28

DNA: TGTGCCAGCAGCCAACTTCAGGGCGAGCAGTACTTC
CDR3: CASSQLQGEQYF
D: NA
J: TRBJ2-7
size: many
V: TRBV3-1

DNA: TGCAGTGCTCCCGGACAGGGACTGAAAAACACTGAAGCTTTCTTT
CDR3: CSAPGQGLKNTEAFF
D: TRBD1
J: TRBJ1-1
size: few
V: TRBV20-1

DNA: TGTGCCAGCAGCTCTACAGGGCACGGGGAGCTGTTTTTT
CDR3: CASSSTGHGELFF
D: NA
J: TRBJ2-2
size: many
V: TRBV7-9

DNA: TGCGCCAGCAGCACAGGACGGGGCCAAGAGACCCAGTACTTC
CDR3: CASSTGRGQETQYF
D: NA
J: TRBJ2-5
size: many
V: TRBV5-1

DNA: TGTGCCAGCCAGACAGGGCGAGAAACTGAAGCTTTCTTT
CDR3: CASQTGRETEAFF
D: TRBD1
J: TRBJ1-1
size: NA
V: TRBV19

DNA: TGTGCCAGCAGGTTGAGACCGAACACTGAAGCTTTCTTT
CDR3: CASRLRPNTEAFF
D: NA
J: TRBJ1-1
size: many
V: TRBV2

DNA: TGTGCCAGCGTAACCGGGACAGGGGCGATGAACACTGAAGCTTTCTTT
CDR3: CASVTGTGAMNTEAFF
D: TRBD1
J: TRBJ1-1
size: many
V: TRBV6-1

DNA: TGTGCCAGCAGGCCTGGTATTACGACCTACAATGAGCAGTTCTTC
CDR3: CASRPGITTYNEQFF
D: NA
J: TRBJ2-1
size: many
V: TRBV12-3/TRBV12-4

DNA: TGTGCCAGCAGGGGACAGGCCAATTCTGGTGAGCAGTTCTTC
CDR3: CASRGQANSGEQFF
D: TRBD1
J: TRBJ2-1
size: many
V: TRBV2

DNA: TGCAGTGCTAGAATGCGGGGAGACCCAGTTGAAAAACTGTTTTTT
CDR3: CSARMRGDPVEKLFF
D: NA
J: TRBJ1-4
size: NA
V: TRBV20-1

DNA: TGCAGTGCTCACGGGGGGCTGAACACTGAAGCTTTCTTT
CDR3: CSAHGGLNTEAFF
D: NA
J: TRBJ1-1
size: many
V: TRBV20-1